This is a list of T cell receptor beta chains from one sample in a study of T-cell reconstitution after alpha-beta-depleted transplantation in children. TCRdb analysed the PCR reads with MiXCR anew, one entry per CDR3 protein. The sample lists about 600,000 distinct CDR3 sequences, about 10% occurring once. Sequencing used PBMCs from the stem cell graft donor, obtained from the stem cell graft. Source of these receptors: a human donor who donated a stem cell graft to a child with acute myeloid leukemia. CDR3s include the opening cysteine and the closing phenylalanine or tryptophan. Each record gives: J gene, D gene, V gene, clone size, CDR3 protein, CDR3 DNA. The D gene is left open where the match is weak. Rows give clone size only sometimes, using once, few, many, or a class for an expanded clone.

J gene: TRBJ1-5; D gene: TRBD1; V gene: TRBV12-3/TRBV12-4; clone size: many; CDR3 protein: CASSLLTGAIKPQHF; CDR3 DNA: TGTGCCAGCAGTTTACTCACAGGGGCTATTAAGCCCCAGCATTTT
J gene: TRBJ1-4; D gene: -; V gene: TRBV7-2; clone size: few; CDR3 protein: CASSLGRGKLFF; CDR3 DNA: TGTGCCAGCAGCTTGGGCAGGGGTAAACTGTTTTTT
J gene: TRBJ2-7; D gene: -; V gene: TRBV28; clone size: few; CDR3 protein: CASSLAGFEQYF; CDR3 DNA: TGTGCCAGCAGTTTAGCAGGGTTCGAGCAGTACTTC
J gene: TRBJ2-1; D gene: TRBD2; V gene: TRBV10-3; clone size: many; CDR3 protein: CAISERLAYNEQFF; CDR3 DNA: TGTGCCATCAGTGAGCGACTAGCATACAATGAGCAGTTCTTC
J gene: TRBJ2-1; D gene: TRBD2; V gene: TRBV20-1; clone size: -; CDR3 protein: CSARDGGLAGAAPYNEQFF; CDR3 DNA: TGCAGTGCTAGAGATGGAGGACTAGCGGGAGCAGCCCCCTACAATGAGCAGTTCTTC
J gene: TRBJ2-1; D gene: TRBD2; V gene: TRBV12-5; clone size: few; CDR3 protein: CASGALAGGPGVYEQFF; CDR3 DNA: TGTGCTAGTGGAGCTCTAGCGGGAGGGCCTGGGGTCTATGAGCAGTTCTTC
J gene: TRBJ2-7; D gene: TRBD2; V gene: TRBV28; clone size: many; CDR3 protein: CASRRLAASYEQYF; CDR3 DNA: TGTGCCAGCAGAAGACTAGCTGCTTCCTACGAGCAGTACTTC
J gene: TRBJ2-2; D gene: -; V gene: TRBV20-1; clone size: -; CDR3 protein: CSARAESGGELFF; CDR3 DNA: TGCAGTGCTAGAGCCGAGTCCGGCGGGGAGCTGTTTTTT
J gene: TRBJ2-3; D gene: -; V gene: TRBV2; clone size: -; CDR3 protein: CASSKEMDSGGSTDTQYF; CDR3 DNA: TGTGCCAGCAGCAAAGAGATGGACTCCGGGGGTAGCACAGATACGCAGTATTTT
J gene: TRBJ1-1; D gene: TRBD1; V gene: TRBV12-3/TRBV12-4; clone size: many; CDR3 protein: CASSLFGTGWTEAFF; CDR3 DNA: TGTGCCAGCAGTTTATTTGGGACAGGGTGGACTGAAGCTTTCTTT
J gene: TRBJ1-5; D gene: -; V gene: TRBV6-1; clone size: -; CDR3 protein: CASSVGGSGNQPQHF; CDR3 DNA: TGTGCCAGCAGTGTGGGAGGTAGTGGCAATCAGCCCCAGCATTTT
J gene: TRBJ1-1; D gene: TRBD1; V gene: TRBV5-1; clone size: -; CDR3 protein: CASTRTGGDTEAFF; CDR3 DNA: TGCGCCAGCACCCGGACAGGGGGTGACACTGAAGCTTTCTTT
J gene: TRBJ2-2; D gene: TRBD1; V gene: TRBV7-9; clone size: few; CDR3 protein: CASSPRQGSAGELFF; CDR3 DNA: TGTGCCAGCAGCCCGCGACAGGGCTCGGCCGGGGAGCTGTTTTTT
J gene: TRBJ1-5; D gene: -; V gene: TRBV5-1; clone size: -; CDR3 protein: CASSLTVNQPQHF; CDR3 DNA: TGCGCCAGCAGCCTGACAGTGAATCAGCCCCAGCATTTT
J gene: TRBJ2-7; D gene: TRBD1; V gene: TRBV12-5; clone size: -; CDR3 protein: CASARAGGSYEQYF; CDR3 DNA: TGTGCTAGCGCCCGGGCAGGGGGCTCCTACGAGCAGTACTTC